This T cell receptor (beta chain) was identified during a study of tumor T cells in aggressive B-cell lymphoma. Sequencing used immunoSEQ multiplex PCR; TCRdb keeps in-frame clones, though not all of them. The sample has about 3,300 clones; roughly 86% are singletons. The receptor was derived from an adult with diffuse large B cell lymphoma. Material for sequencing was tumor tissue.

In DNA form, the CDR3 reads TGCAGCGCTAGGATGAACACTGAAGCTTTCTTT. Protein product: CSARMNTEAFF. This chain connects TRBV29-1 to TRBJ1-1; no reliable D call. The CDR3 has 11 amino acids. The germline V gene encodes CDR1 SQVTM and CDR2 ANQGSEA. Deletions cut 7 bases from V and 0 bases from J, with 6 bases between.